The sequence of this TCR beta chain was determined in a study of blood T cell repertoires in COVID-19. Study at large: Samples taken during acute and convalescent COVID-19 were collected in the United States, Italy and Spain.

As originally analysed: Researchers report that nucleated cell counts were estimated from reference gene primer amplification. Clones were sequenced by immunoSEQ multiplex PCR, and TCRdb holds only the in-frame ones, with some missing. V, J and clone size reflect that table, while D and trimming were determined from the DNA. The repertoire has roughly 90,000 clones, approximately 85% of them found once; the top ten carry roughly 25%. The sequence derives from a human donor in a cohort sampled during active COVID-19. Sequenced sample: peripheral blood.

This chain's CDR3 is CASSLGQFSYEQYF. CDR3 in DNA: TGTGCCAGCAGCTTGGGCCAGTTTTCCTACGAGCAGTACTTC. V is TRBV5-6 and J is TRBJ2-7; D uncertain. The CDR3 has 14 amino acids. CDR1 is SGHDT and CDR2 is YYEEEE in the germline V gene. Trimming removed 0 bases at V and 1 base at J, with 8 bases between.